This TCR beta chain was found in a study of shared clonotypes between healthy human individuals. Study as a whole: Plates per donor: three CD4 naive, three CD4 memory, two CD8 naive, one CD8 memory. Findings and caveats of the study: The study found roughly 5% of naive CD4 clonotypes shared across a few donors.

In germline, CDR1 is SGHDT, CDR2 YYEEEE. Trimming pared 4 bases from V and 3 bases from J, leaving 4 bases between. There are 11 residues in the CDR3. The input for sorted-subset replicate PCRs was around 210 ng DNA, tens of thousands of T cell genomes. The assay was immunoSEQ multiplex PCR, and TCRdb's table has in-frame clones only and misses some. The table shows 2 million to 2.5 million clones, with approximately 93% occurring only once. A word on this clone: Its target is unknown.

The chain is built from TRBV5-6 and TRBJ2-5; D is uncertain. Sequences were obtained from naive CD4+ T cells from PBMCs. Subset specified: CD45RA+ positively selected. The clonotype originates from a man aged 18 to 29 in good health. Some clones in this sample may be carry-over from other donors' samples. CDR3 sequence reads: CASSAEETQYF. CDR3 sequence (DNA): TGTGCCAGCAGCGCCGAAGAGACCCAGTACTTC.